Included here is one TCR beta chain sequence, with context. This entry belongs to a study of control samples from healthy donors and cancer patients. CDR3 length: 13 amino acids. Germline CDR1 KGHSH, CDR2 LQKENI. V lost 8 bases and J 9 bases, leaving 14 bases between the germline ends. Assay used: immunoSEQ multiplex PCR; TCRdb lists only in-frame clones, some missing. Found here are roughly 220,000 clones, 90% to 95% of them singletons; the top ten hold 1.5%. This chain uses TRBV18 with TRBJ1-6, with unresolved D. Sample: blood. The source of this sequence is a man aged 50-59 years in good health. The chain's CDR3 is CASRTDLVSPLHF. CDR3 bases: TGTGCCAGCCGTACAGACCTCGTTTCACCCCTCCACTTT.